This entry describes one T cell receptor (beta chain). The data were obtained in a study of blood T cell repertoires in COVID-19. About the research overall: COVID-19 samples from acute and convalescent phases originated in the United States, Italy and Spain. Sources were T cells, B-cell-depleted T cells, or PBMCs; the material itself was cDNA or gDNA.

The CDR3 runs to 14 residues. Between the trimmed V and J ends, which lost 4 bases and 10 bases, there was a span of 18 bases. Germline CDR1 SGHRS, CDR2 YFSETQ. Study members were between about 18 and 90 years old and lived in some 22 US regions. What the recovered Cohort 3 donors had was two negative PCRs, clearance, or symptom resolution. TCRdb's table, derived via immunoSEQ multiplex PCR, lists solely in-frame clones and lacks some. The table has roughly 220,000 clones, approximately 82% seen once. This TCR was recovered from a man aged 35-49 years who had recovered from COVID-19. V gene TRBV5-1 combines with J gene TRBJ1-5; possible D gene TRBD1, 5 bases. Specimen: PBMCs or T cells enriched from blood (not recorded which). The CDR3 is CASSLRVGEVPQHF. In nucleotides, the CDR3 is TGCGCCAGCAGCCTCAGGGTTGGGGAGGTTCCCCAGCATTTT.